This passage covers 9 T cell receptor beta chains from one sample sequenced in a study of cytomegalovirus exposure and HLA in healthy donors. The study ran its PCR with 60 Vbeta and 13 Jbeta primers. The method was immunoSEQ multiplex PCR; TCRdb's version includes in-frame clones alone and lacks a portion of them. The table records 50,000 to 75,000 clones, roughly four fifths of them present only once. The sample taken for sequencing was PBMCs. These receptors came from a human donor in good health.

V usage is TRBV6-1 and J usage is TRBJ2-7; TRBD2 might be the D (5 bases). This CDR3 is 16 amino acids long. The germline V gene has CDR1 MNHNS and CDR2 SASEGT. V was trimmed by 3 bases and J by 1 base, leaving 16 bases between them. CDR3 bases: TGTGCCAGCAGTGAGGGCGCTAGCCTCCTTTCCTACGAGCAGTACTTC. It yields the protein CASSEGASLLSYEQYF.

The CDR3 nucleotides are TGTGCCAGCAGCCTAAAGGGAGCAGGCACAGATACGCAGTATTTT. The encoded protein is CASSLKGAGTDTQYF. The genes are TRBV11-1 and TRBJ2-3; D possibly corresponds to TRBD2 (5 bases). CDR1 SGHAT and CDR2 FQDESV come from the germline V gene (reference sequence). Between the trimmed V and J ends, which lost 5 bases and 1 base, there was a span of 13 bases. The CDR3 is 15 amino acids.

The genes are TRBV7-2 and TRBJ2-2; D might be TRBD2 (6 bases). The CDR3 length is 18 residues. V was pared by 3 bases and J by 4 bases, with 21 bases between. Looked up from germline, CDR1 is SGHTA and CDR2 is FQGNSA. The CDR3 protein is CASSLDNIGGGATGELFF. The CDR3 nucleotides are TGTGCCAGCAGCTTGGATAATATCGGCGGCGGGGCCACCGGGGAGCTGTTTTTT.

CDR3 coding DNA: TGTGCCAGCAGCTTCGAGACAGCAAATGGCTACACCTTC. Its translation: CASSFETANGYTF. The chain uses TRBV7-2 and TRBJ1-2; D perhaps matches TRBD1 (5 bases). V was clipped by 3 bases and J by 6 bases, with 11 bases between them. Germline loops: CDR1 SGHTA, CDR2 FQGNSA. The CDR3 extends over 13 amino acids.

The chain carries TRBV5-8 and TRBJ1-5; D remains unclear. Deletions cut 1 base from V and 5 bases from J, with 13 bases between. Germline CDR1 reads SGHTS; CDR2 reads YDEGEE. The CDR3 totals 15 residues. CDR3 coding DNA: TGTGCCAGCAGCTTGTCAGGCGGGGTCCATCAGCCCCAGCATTTT. Translation: CASSLSGGVHQPQHF.

The V and J genes are TRBV15 and TRBJ2-1; 9 bases align to TRBD2. V shed 4 bases and J 6 bases; nucleotides not matched to a gene: 10. Germline V gene sequence: CDR1 LNHNV, CDR2 YYDKDF (reference sequence). The CDR3 length is 16 residues. The CDR3 loop reads CATSIAGTSSSNEQFF. The CDR3 nucleotides read TGTGCCACCAGCATTGCCGGGACTAGCTCTTCCAATGAGCAGTTCTTC.

In its sample, this clone was seen a few times. This chain joins TRBV12-2 and TRBJ2-1; the table's D call of TRBD2 was not tested on the DNA. TRBV12-2 is tagged as a pseudogene. The CDR3 covers 17 residues. In DNA, the CDR3 is TGTGCAAGTCGGCCCCACATCCGGACTAGTCAGTGCAATGAGCAGTTCTTC. This translates into CASRPHIRTSQCNEQFF.

This clone came up once. J is TRBJ2-1 and V is TRBV7-9, with TRBD2 identical over 9 bases. The CDR3 is 15 residues long. CDR1 is SEHNR and CDR2 is FQNEAQ in the germline V gene (reference sequence). The ends lost 4 bases at V and 3 bases at J; junction bases unmatched: 4. This CDR3 is CASSSSGTDYNEQFF. The CDR3 bases are TGTGCCAGCAGCTCTAGCGGGACCGACTACAATGAGCAGTTCTTC.

This clone was seen only a few times. The chain joins TRBV6-5 to TRBJ1-1; D unresolved. This CDR3 is 13 amino acids long. CDR1 and CDR2 (germline): MNHEY, SVGAGI. V gave up 6 bases and J gave up 3 bases, with 11 bases separating them. CDR3 sequence: CASRILAHTEAFF. The DNA of the CDR3 is TGTGCCAGCAGAATTCTGGCTCACACTGAAGCTTTCTTT.